This T cell receptor (beta chain) comes out of a study of CXCR3-negative and CXCR3-positive naive CD8 T cells. CDR3 length equals 16 residues. CDR1 MDHEN and CDR2 SYDVKM come from the germline V gene. It was by 5' RACE with UMI labels that the TRB cDNA libraries were prepared. TCRdb re-called the 5' RACE reads; one entry per CDR3 protein, DNA not given. The table lists 46,000 or so distinct CDR3 sequences. This clonotype was obtained from a human donor in good health. Some clones in this sample may be carry-over from other donors' samples. J is TRBJ2-5 and V is TRBV28; TCRdb calls TRBD1, which cannot be checked without DNA. Material for sequencing was naive CXCR3- CD8+ T cells from blood. The sample's subset: CD45RO-CCR7+CD27+CD95- naive CD8+ T cells lacking CXCR3 (TNR3-). CDR3 loop: CASSLQTGGLQETQYF.